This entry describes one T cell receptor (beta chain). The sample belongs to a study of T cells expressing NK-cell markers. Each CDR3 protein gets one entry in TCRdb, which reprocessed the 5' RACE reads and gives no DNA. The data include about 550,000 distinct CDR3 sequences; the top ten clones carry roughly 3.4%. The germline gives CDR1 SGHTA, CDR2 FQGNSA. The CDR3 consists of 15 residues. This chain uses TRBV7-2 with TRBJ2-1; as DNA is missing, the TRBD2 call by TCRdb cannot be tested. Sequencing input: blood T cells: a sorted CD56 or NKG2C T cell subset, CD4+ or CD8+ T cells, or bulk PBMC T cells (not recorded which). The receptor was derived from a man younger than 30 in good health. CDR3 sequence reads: CASSLGGRATSEQFF.